One and the same sample provided the 27 T cell receptor beta chains below, sequenced in a study of blood T cells in healthy people across ages. Through a sample-barcoded 5' primer and a J-beta primer mix, a second PCR was run for about 7 to 12 cycles. TCRdb fed the 5' RACE reads into MiXCR, producing one record per CDR3 protein. Found here are around 800,000 distinct CDR3 sequences, under 30% of them singletons; the top ten hold roughly 3.1%. These data were also reused for a study on T cells of mothers and their children.

Sequenced input: blood. The source of these receptors is a boy aged 10-17 years in good health.

Written as DNA, the CDR3 is TGCAGCGTTGACGACCACTCCACAGATACGCAGTATTTT. This encodes CSVDDHSTDTQYF. The V gene is TRBV29-1, the J gene TRBJ2-3; no clear D gene. Trimming took off 3 bases at V and 2 bases at J, with 9 bases between the two ends. Germline assignment: CDR1 SQVTM and CDR2 ANQGSEA. The CDR3 sequence is 13 residues long.

Regarding this clonotype: The junction differs from germline at one of its ends, possibly a read error. V usage is TRBV12-3 or TRBV12-4 and J usage is TRBJ2-7, with 11 bases matching TRBD2. This CDR3 contains 14 residues. The CDR3 bases are TGTGCCAGCCTAGCGGGGGGTAGCTCCTACGGGCAGTACTTC. Its translation: CASLAGGSSYGQYF.

This clonotype appeared a few times. This chain links TRBV10-3 with TRBJ2-3; D call uncertain. Trimming removed 10 bases from V and 4 bases from J, with 15 bases in between. Germline CDR1 ENHRY, CDR2 SYGVKD. CDR3 length equals 13 residues. This chain's CDR3 is CATPTENPDTQYF. In DNA, the CDR3 is TGTGCCACCCCGACGGAGAACCCAGATACGCAGTATTTT.

This clonotype showed up just a few times. The chain has TRBV7-9 and TRBJ2-5; D gene ambiguous. The J call may be in error: the DNA end matches TRBJ2-7 better. This CDR3 contains 14 residues. CDR1 SEHNR and CDR2 FQNEAQ come from the germline V gene (reference sequence). The CDR3 loop reads CASSPPRHHYEQYF. As DNA, the CDR3 is TGTGCCAGCAGCCCACCCCGACACCACTACGAGCAGTACTTC.

Only a few counts were recorded for this clonotype. The chain uses TRBV29-1 and TRBJ2-5; possibly TRBD1 for D (5 bases). TRBJ2-7 matches the DNA end more closely, so the J call is doubtful. The CDR3 runs 14 residues. Germline CDR1 and CDR2: SQVTM and ANQGSEA. CDR3 nucleotides: TGCAGCCCAGCCGATTCAGGGTGCTGTAACGAGCAGTACTTC. It encodes CSPADSGCCNEQYF.

The rearrangement joins TRBV6-1 to TRBJ2-1, with D possibly TRBD1 on 5 matching bases. The J call could be wrong; TRBJ2-5 is a better fit for the DNA end. The CDR3 is made up of 13 amino acids. The germline CDR1 and CDR2 sequences are MNHNS and SASEGT. The CDR3, as DNA: TGTGCCAGCAGTGAACCAGGGTCCGAGACCCAGTACTTC. It is translated as CASSEPGSETQYF.

This rearrangement joins TRBV29-1 to TRBJ2-5, with a possible D match to TRBD1 (6 bases). The DNA end is more similar to TRBJ2-7, so the J call may be wrong. This CDR3 contains 10 residues. Germline V gene sequence: CDR1 SQVTM, CDR2 ANQGSEA. DNA for the CDR3: TGCAGCATATGGGACAACGAGCAGTACTTC. As protein: CSIWDNEQYF.

The rearrangement joins TRBV19 to TRBJ2-1, with TRBD1 matching over 8 bases. Germline loops: CDR1 LNHDA, CDR2 SQIVND (reference sequence). The CDR3 runs to 14 residues. V trimming: 5 bases; J trimming: 8 bases; junction bases outside the gene matches: 8. CDR3 in DNA: TGTGCCAGTAGTTTCGGACAGGGAAGGGATGAGCAGTTCTTC. It specifies CASSFGQGRDEQFF. The variable domain in full, completed from reference TRBV19 and TRBJ2-1, reads DGGITQSPKYLFRKEGQNVTLSCEQNLNHDAMYWYRQDPGQGLRLIYYSQIVNDFQKGDIAEGYSVSREKKESFPLTVTSAQKNPTAFYLCASSFGQGRDEQFFGPGTRLTVL.

This clonotype was counted a few times. V is TRBV20-1 and J is TRBJ2-5; 10 bases line up with TRBD2. The CDR3 is 14 residues long. Germline V gene data show CDR1 as DFQATT and CDR2 as SNEGSKA (reference sequence). With 3 bases clipped from V and 3 bases from J, the junction kept 4 bases outside the gene matches. In nucleotides, the CDR3 is TGCAGTGCTAGTGGGCTAGCGGGGGAAGAGACCCAGTACTTC. Its translation: CSASGLAGEETQYF.

The V call is TRBV20-1, the J call TRBJ1-4; 8 bases are a match to TRBD1. Losses at the gene ends were 3 bases for V and 4 bases for J; bases not matched to a gene: 7. The germline CDR1 and CDR2 sequences are DFQATT and SNEGSKA (reference sequence). CDR3 length: 15 residues. Here the CDR3 reads CSARGQQGDNEKLFF. The CDR3 DNA reads TGCAGTGCTAGGGGTCAACAGGGGGATAATGAAAAACTGTTTTTT.

This clonotype was detected only a few times. This sequence joins TRBV6-6 and TRBJ2-5; the D is unclear. Germline CDR1 and CDR2: MNHNY and SVGAGI (reference sequence). This CDR3 has 11 residues. Deletions cut 6 bases from V and 2 bases from J, with 4 bases between. The CDR3 DNA reads TGTGCCAGCAGAACACAAGAGACCCAGTACTTC. This gives the protein CASRTQETQYF.

In its sample, this clonotype was seen a few times. V usage is TRBV3-1 and J usage is TRBJ1-4; TRBD1 is a possible D gene (6 bases). This CDR3 is 15 amino acids long. The V end lost 5 bases, the J end lost 4 bases, and 14 bases lay between the germline ends. The V gene's germline CDR1 is LGHDT and CDR2 YNNKEL (reference sequence). The CDR3 sequence: CASSARTDYNEKLFF. In DNA form, the CDR3 reads TGTGCCAGCAGCGCCCGGACAGATTATAATGAAAAACTGTTTTTT.

A few counts support this clonotype. V is TRBV7-9 and J is TRBJ2-1, with TRBD2 identical over 10 bases. The CDR3 is made up of 16 amino acids. Germline V gives CDR1 SEHNR, CDR2 FQNEAQ (reference sequence). V shed 5 bases, J shed 0 bases, and the junction held 4 bases outside the gene matches. CDR3 sequence (DNA): TGTGCCAGCAGCGCACGGACTAGCGGCTCCTACAATGAGCAGTTCTTC. Amino acid sequence: CASSARTSGSYNEQFF.

This rearrangement joins TRBV7-2 to TRBJ1-2; D perhaps matches TRBD1 (5 bases). The V end was cut by 4 bases, the J end by 2 bases, with 11 bases between. This CDR3 region has 14 residues. Germline V lookup: CDR1 SGHTA, CDR2 FQGNSA. For the CDR3, the DNA is TGTGCCAGCAGCTCCGGCAGGGTGAACTATGGCTACACCTTC. Protein sequence: CASSSGRVNYGYTF.

The chain couples TRBV10-3 to TRBJ2-7; D remains unclear. The CDR3 has 13 amino acids. Germline CDR1 and CDR2: ENHRY and SYGVKD. V gave up 0 bases and J gave up 7 bases, with 10 bases separating them. CDR3 bases: TGTGCCATCAGTGAGTCGAACACCCAGGAGCAGTACTTC. This gives the protein CAISESNTQEQYF.

This chain joins TRBV3-1 and TRBJ2-3; no clear D. CDR1 is LGHDT, CDR2 YNNKEL, per germline (reference sequence). Deletions cut 3 bases from V and 2 bases from J, with 9 bases between. This CDR3 is built from 14 residues. The CDR3 loop reads CASSHLSSTDTQYF. The DNA for the CDR3 is TGTGCCAGCAGCCATCTGTCCTCCACAGATACGCAGTATTTT.

This chain joins TRBV7-9 and TRBJ2-3, with D perhaps being TRBD1 or TRBD2 (6 bases each). V gave up 1 base and J gave up 2 bases, with 10 bases separating them. This CDR3 contains 15 residues. Germline lookup yields CDR1 SEHNR and CDR2 FQNEAQ (reference sequence). The CDR3 DNA sequence: TGTGCCAGCAGCTTAGTAGGGGGGACCACAGATACGCAGTATTTT. Translation gives CASSLVGGTTDTQYF.

The chain employs TRBV5-1 and TRBJ2-7; D gene ambiguous. The CDR3 sequence is 15 residues long. Germline V CDR1 and CDR2: SGHRS, YFSETQ. V was shortened by 0 bases and J by 3 bases, with 13 bases between the two germline ends. In DNA, the CDR3 is TGCGCCAGCAGCTTGGAGTTTTGGGGTCACTACGAGCAGTACTTC. Amino acid sequence: CASSLEFWGHYEQYF.

This clonotype was counted only a few times. The chain employs TRBV5-5 and TRBJ1-1; 8 positions match TRBD1. Looked up from germline, CDR1 is SGHKS and CDR2 is YYEKEE (reference sequence). CDR3 length: 16 residues. V lost 3 bases, J lost 6 bases, and 13 bases stayed unmatched. This CDR3 is CASSCPMTGERSEAFF. As DNA, the CDR3 is TGTGCCAGCAGCTGCCCGATGACAGGGGAAAGATCTGAAGCTTTCTTT.

The rearrangement uses TRBV9 and TRBJ2-7; tentative D call: TRBD1 (6 bases). Germline V lookup: CDR1 SGDLS, CDR2 YYNGEE. V dropped 0 bases and J dropped 3 bases, with 10 bases sitting between them. The CDR3 extends over 14 amino acids. CDR3 loop: CASSVGAQGYEQYF. The CDR3 DNA reads TGTGCCAGCAGCGTAGGAGCACAGGGCTACGAGCAGTACTTC.

This clonotype was counted only a few times. The genes are TRBV4-1 and TRBJ2-2; D remains unclear. Germline V lookup: CDR1 MGHRA, CDR2 YSYEKL. The V end was cut by 0 bases, the J end by 2 bases, with 16 bases between. This CDR3 is built from 18 residues. Here the CDR3 DNA reads TGCGCCAGCAGCCAAGATCTATCCAGCCCTTTTAACACCGGGGAGCTGTTTTTT. Its protein product is CASSQDLSSPFNTGELFF.

This chain links TRBV28 with TRBJ2-5, with 9 positions matching TRBD1. The tail of the sequence fits TRBJ2-7 better, so the J call may be wrong. Germline V gives CDR1 MDHEN, CDR2 SYDVKM. The length of the CDR3 is 18 residues. The CDR3 bases are TGTGCCAGCACCCCGGACAGGGGATATCGGGGGTACTCCTACGAGCAGTACTTC. It is translated as CASTPDRGYRGYSYEQYF.

This rearrangement joins TRBV3-1 to TRBJ2-3; D is perhaps TRBD1 or TRBD2 (6 bases each). Trimming took 3 bases from V and 0 from J, leaving 13 bases between them. CDR1 LGHDT and CDR2 YNNKEL come from the germline V gene (reference sequence). The CDR3 sequence is 16 residues long. Here the CDR3 DNA reads TGTGCCAGCAGCCATCCGGGGGCCCCTAGCACAGATACGCAGTATTTT. It encodes CASSHPGAPSTDTQYF.

This clonotype was counted a few times. V gene TRBV12-3 or TRBV12-4 combines with J gene TRBJ1-2; D remains unclear. The CDR3 covers 15 residues. V was shortened by 1 base and J by 0 bases, with 9 bases between the two germline ends. CDR3 protein: CASSLGGRPNYGYTF. CDR3 DNA sequence: TGTGCCAGCAGTTTAGGCGGGAGACCTAACTATGGCTACACCTTC.

Remarks on this clonotype: Germline and junction disagree at one end, which may indicate a read error. The chain employs TRBV12-3 or TRBV12-4 and TRBJ2-1, with TRBD2 matching 11 bases. CDR3 size: 15 residues. CDR3 loop: CASTIAGGAYNERFF. CDR3 bases: TGTGCCAGCACCATAGCGGGGGGGGCCTACAATGAGCGGTTCTTC.

This clonotype was seen more than once but under ten times. For the CDR3, the DNA is TGCAGTGCTGGACAGGGGGGAGGGGAGACCCAGTACTTC. Protein sequence: CSAGQGGGETQYF. This chain links TRBV20-1 with TRBJ2-5; 10 bases match TRBD1. After removal of 5 bases from V and 5 bases from J, the junction contained 5 bases not matched to a gene. The CDR3 spans 13 residues. Germline V gives CDR1 DFQATT, CDR2 SNEGSKA (reference sequence).

The V gene is TRBV5-1, the J gene TRBJ2-5; D uncertain. With the DNA end fitting TRBJ2-7 better, the J assignment may be wrong. The length of the CDR3 is 16 residues. Germline V gene data show CDR1 as SGHRS and CDR2 as YFSETQ. CDR3 amino acids: CASSLAVAPMGYEQYF. The CDR3 DNA is TGCGCCAGCAGCTTGGCGGTAGCCCCGATGGGCTACGAGCAGTACTTC.